The 20 T cell receptor beta chains below were found in one sample sequenced in a study of blood T cells in healthy people across ages. A second PCR of 7 to 11 cycles used a sample-barcoded 5' primer and a J-beta primer mix. TCRdb analysed the 5' RACE reads with MiXCR anew, one entry per CDR3 protein. This sample has 650,000 to 700,000 distinct CDR3 sequences, with roughly 32% found just once. Sequenced input: blood. Every receptor here comes from a woman over 75 in good health.

This clonotype was seen ten or more times. The rearrangement joins TRBV12-3 or TRBV12-4 to TRBJ1-2; tentative D call: TRBD1 (6 bases). V was pared by 5 bases and J by 8 bases, with 15 bases between. The CDR3 loop spans 13 amino acids. This CDR3 reads CASSGDRWSGYTF. The DNA for the CDR3 is TGTGCCAGCAGTGGAGACAGGTGGTCGGGCTACACCTTC.

Ten or more counts support this clonotype. The rearrangement uses TRBV20-1 and TRBJ2-7; D not certain. The germline V gene has CDR1 DFQATT and CDR2 SNEGSKA (reference sequence). The ends were cut back, 4 bases at V and 0 bases at J, with 13 bases in the middle. The CDR3 runs 14 residues. For the CDR3, the DNA is TGCAGTGCTACGTACCGGGCAAGCTCCTACGAGCAGTACTTC. This gives the protein CSATYRASSYEQYF.

The chain recombines TRBV9 with TRBJ1-6; 9 bases map to TRBD1. The CDR3 sequence is 15 residues long. Trimming cost V 0 bases and J 8 bases; bases outside gene matches: 3. CDR1 and CDR2 (germline): SGDLS, YYNGEE. CDR3 sequence reads: CASSVEGQGDSPLHF. CDR3 nucleotide sequence: TGTGCCAGCAGCGTAGAGGGACAGGGAGATTCACCCCTCCACTTT. Combining the CDR3 with reference TRBV9 and TRBJ1-6 gives the whole variable domain DSGVTQTPKHLITATGQRVTLRCSPRSGDLSVYWYQQSLDQGLQFLIQYYNGEERAKGNILERFSAQQFPDLHSELNLSSLELGDSALYFCASSVEGQGDSPLHFGNGTRLTVT.

This clonotype has a count of ten or more. The chain employs TRBV6-2 or TRBV6-3 and TRBJ2-1; D not resolved. Germline V gene data show CDR1 as MNHEY and CDR2 as SVGEGT. The length of the CDR3 is 11 residues. V lost 7 bases and J lost 2, with 3 bases in between. The CDR3 DNA follows: TGTGCCAGCACCACCTACAATGAGCAGTTCTTC. Translation: CASTTYNEQFF.

This clonotype was observed a few times. A much larger clone lies a single base off, so this may be a read error. This chain joins TRBV24-1 and TRBJ2-2; TRBD1 matches 10 bases. CDR1 and CDR2 (germline): KGHDR, SFDVKD. The J segment lost 7 bases and the V segment lost 2 bases, leaving 6 bases of the junction unmatched. The CDR3 is made up of 16 amino acids. This CDR3 reads CATSDWGGQGSGELFF. For the CDR3, the DNA is TGTGCCACCAGTGATTGGGGGGGACAGGGGAGCGGGGAGCTGTTTTTT.

In its sample, this clonotype was seen a few times. J is TRBJ2-5 and V is TRBV6-2 or TRBV6-3, with 7 positions matching TRBD2. This CDR3 spans 14 amino acids. CDR1 MNHEY and CDR2 SVGEGT come from the germline V gene. Trimming at V came to 7 bases and at J to 1 base, leaving 6 bases not matched to a gene. The CDR3: CASIRAGPQETQYF. DNA of the CDR3: TGTGCCAGCATCAGAGCGGGGCCCCAAGAGACCCAGTACTTC.

This clonotype has only a few counts. The gene calls are TRBV2 and TRBJ1-1; TRBD1 is a possible D gene (5 bases). Germline V gene lookup returns CDR1 SNHLY and CDR2 FYNNEI. V lost 5 bases and J lost 4, with 20 bases in between. The CDR3 spans 16 residues. The CDR3: CASSQGQGRGGTEAFF. The CDR3 DNA sequence: TGTGCCAGCAGTCAAGGGCAGGGTCGGGGCGGCACTGAAGCTTTCTTT.

This clonotype has a single count. V usage is TRBV7-9 and J usage is TRBJ2-5; 10 positions match TRBD2. V trimming: 2 bases; J trimming: 4 bases; junction bases outside the gene matches: 4. Germline-derived CDR1 and CDR2 are SEHNR and FQNEAQ (reference sequence). The length of the CDR3 is 15 residues. This CDR3 is CASSLKLAGAETQYF. The DNA of the CDR3 is TGTGCCAGCAGCTTAAAGCTAGCGGGGGCAGAGACCCAGTACTTC.

There are a few counts of this clonotype. The V and J genes are TRBV2 and TRBJ1-5; D remains ambiguous. V was pared by 8 bases and J by 4 bases, with 12 bases between. CDR1 is SNHLY, CDR2 FYNNEI, per germline. The CDR3 consists of 13 residues. This CDR3 is CASEAEGNQPQHF. DNA for the CDR3: TGTGCCAGCGAGGCGGAGGGAAATCAGCCCCAGCATTTT.

Written as DNA, the CDR3 is TGCAGTGCTGGCCTCCTAGGGGGGGCGGGCACAGATACGCAGTATTTT. Translating it yields CSAGLLGGAGTDTQYF. The rearrangement joins TRBV20-1 to TRBJ2-3; a possible D gene is TRBD2 (7 bases). V was cut by 5 bases and J by 1 base, with 19 bases left in between. CDR1 DFQATT and CDR2 SNEGSKA come from the germline V gene (reference sequence). The CDR3 has 16 amino acids.

This clonotype appeared many times. CDR3 nucleotides: TGCAGTGCTAGAGATCTCCTATCGGGGGTGTACAATGAGCAGTTCTTC. This encodes CSARDLLSGVYNEQFF. The rearrangement links TRBV20-1 to TRBJ2-1; maybe TRBD2 (6 bases). V was clipped by 0 bases and J by 4 bases, with 16 bases between them. Germline V gene lookup returns CDR1 DFQATT and CDR2 SNEGSKA (reference sequence). The CDR3 has 16 amino acids.

V is TRBV9 and J is TRBJ2-1; the D gene could be TRBD1 or TRBD2 (5 bases each). This CDR3 contains 14 residues. Germline V gene data show CDR1 as SGDLS and CDR2 as YYNGEE. V lost 4 bases to trimming and J lost 5 bases, with 13 bases between them. In DNA, the CDR3 is TGTGCCAGCAGCCCCGTGGTGGGGGACAATGAGCAGTTCTTC. Encoded protein: CASSPVVGDNEQFF.

This clonotype was seen at least ten times. The V and J genes are TRBV13 and TRBJ2-7; D remains unclear. The CDR3 loop spans 14 amino acids. V was pared by 0 bases and J by 3 bases, with 9 bases between. Per the germline V gene, CDR1 is PRHDT and CDR2 is FYEKMQ (reference sequence). CDR3 amino acids: CASSLGTTIYEQYF. The CDR3 DNA follows: TGTGCCAGCAGCTTAGGGACAACCATCTACGAGCAGTACTTC.

This clonotype was found a few times. The J gene is TRBJ1-1, the V gene TRBV6-6; 8 bases fit TRBD1. Germline V CDR1 and CDR2: MNHNY, SVGAGI (reference sequence). There are 15 residues in the CDR3. V was pared by 4 bases and J by 5 bases, with 9 bases of the junction left unmatched. For the CDR3, the DNA is TGTGCCAGCAGTTGGTCCCAGGGGGCGAGGACTGAAGCTTTCTTT. The encoded protein is CASSWSQGARTEAFF.

The chain has TRBV12-3 or TRBV12-4 and TRBJ1-1; D is uncertain. Trimming took 6 bases from V and 4 from J, leaving 12 bases between them. This CDR3 region has 13 residues. CDR3 amino acids: CASRSGLVTEAFF. The CDR3 coding sequence is TGTGCCAGCAGGTCCGGGTTAGTCACTGAAGCTTTCTTT.

This clonotype was counted many times. The chain is built from TRBV20-1 and TRBJ2-3; the D gene is possibly TRBD2 (6 bases). The germline V gene has CDR1 DFQATT and CDR2 SNEGSKA (reference sequence). Trimming took off 0 bases at V and 1 base at J, with 11 bases between the two ends. The CDR3 runs 15 residues. CDR3 protein: CSAREGLRRTDTQYF. Here the CDR3 DNA reads TGCAGTGCTAGAGAGGGACTCCGACGCACAGATACGCAGTATTTT.

The chain's CDR3 is CASSVSFGPGELFF. The CDR3 nucleotides are TGTGCCAGCAGCGTATCTTTTGGGCCGGGGGAGCTGTTTTTT. The J gene is TRBJ2-2, the V gene TRBV9; no clear D gene. Trimming left V 1 base short and J 8 bases short, with 12 bases between. The germline V gene has CDR1 SGDLS and CDR2 YYNGEE. This CDR3 has 14 residues. Full variable domain (outside the CDR3, taken from reference TRBV9 and TRBJ2-2): DSGVTQTPKHLITATGQRVTLRCSPRSGDLSVYWYQQSLDQGLQFLIQYYNGEERAKGNILERFSAQQFPDLHSELNLSSLELGDSALYFCASSVSFGPGELFFGEGSRLTVL.

The chain couples TRBV21-1 to TRBJ1-2; the table's D gene call, TRBD1, was not cross checked with the DNA. TRBV21-1 is listed as a pseudogene. The CDR3 consists of 17 residues. This CDR3 is CASSKAKAGGMDYGYTF. The CDR3 region has the DNA TGTGCCAGCAGCAAAGCAAAGGCAGGGGGCATGGACTATGGCTACACCTTC.

This clonotype was counted only a few times. The chain links TRBV27 to TRBJ1-5; TRBD1 is a possible D gene (6 bases). From germline, CDR1 is MNHEY and CDR2 SMNVEV (reference sequence). V lost 5 bases and J 6 bases, leaving 17 bases between the germline ends. This CDR3 is 15 amino acids long. In DNA, the CDR3 is TGTGCCAGCAGTCCCTTATGGACAGATAGTCAGCCCCAGCATTTT. It yields the protein CASSPLWTDSQPQHF.

This clonotype was picked up many times. The chain joins TRBV20-1 to TRBJ2-7; TRBD1 aligns across 10 bases. Trimming removed 3 bases from V and 5 bases from J; junction bases left unmatched: 7. Germline V gene lookup returns CDR1 DFQATT and CDR2 SNEGSKA (reference sequence). This CDR3 is built from 14 residues. CDR3: CSASPGTGVNEQYF. In DNA form, the CDR3 reads TGCAGTGCTAGTCCCGGGACAGGGGTCAACGAGCAGTACTTC.